This TCR beta chain was recorded in a study of cytomegalovirus exposure and HLA in healthy donors. Study-wide points: Solely CMV serostatus was available to characterize immune exposure. Within an earlier analysis, most TCR beta V segments proved productive either about 90% or about 30% of the time. One later analysis reportedly identified an Asian-associated ancestry cluster that showed fewer N-insertions than the approximately 700-donor mean. A later analysis reported that several of the most significant clusters appeared to be linked to common viral pathogens, among them Epstein-Barr virus.

A note on this clone: The antigen is undetermined.

In the PCR, 60 Vbeta and 13 Jbeta primers were used. Method: immunoSEQ multiplex PCR; TCRdb's copy keeps in-frame clones and lacks some. Among over 100,000 clones listed, roughly 8.8% were seen once. J gave up 1 base and V 3 bases, and 6 bases lay outside the gene matches. This CDR3 is built from 17 residues. The germline V gene encodes CDR1 SGDLS and CDR2 YYNGEE. The genes are TRBV9 and TRBJ2-3; 12 bases align to TRBD2. Sequencing was carried out using PBMCs. The clonotype originates from a woman in her thirties or forties in good health and CMV-seropositive. The CDR3 spells CASSGSSGGAGTDTQYF. The CDR3 DNA follows: TGTGCCAGCAGCGGCTCTAGCGGGGGGGCCGGCACAGATACGCAGTATTTT.